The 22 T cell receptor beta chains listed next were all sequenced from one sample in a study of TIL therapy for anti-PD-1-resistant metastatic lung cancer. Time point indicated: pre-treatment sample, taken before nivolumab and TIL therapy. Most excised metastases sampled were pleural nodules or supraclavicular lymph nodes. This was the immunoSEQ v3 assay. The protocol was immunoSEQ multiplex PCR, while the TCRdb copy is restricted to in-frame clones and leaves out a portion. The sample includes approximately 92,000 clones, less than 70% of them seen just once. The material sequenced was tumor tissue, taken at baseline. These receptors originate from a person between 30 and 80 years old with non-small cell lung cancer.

CDR3 in amino acids: CASTNNGLAGTDTQYF. As DNA, the CDR3 is TGTGCCAGCACCAATAACGGGCTAGCCGGTACAGATACGCAGTATTTT. This chain uses TRBV7-9 with TRBJ2-3; possibly TRBD2 for D (5 bases). The CDR3 totals 16 residues. V was trimmed by 7 bases and J by 3 bases, leaving 20 bases between them. The V gene's germline CDR1 is SEHNR and CDR2 FQNEAQ (reference sequence).

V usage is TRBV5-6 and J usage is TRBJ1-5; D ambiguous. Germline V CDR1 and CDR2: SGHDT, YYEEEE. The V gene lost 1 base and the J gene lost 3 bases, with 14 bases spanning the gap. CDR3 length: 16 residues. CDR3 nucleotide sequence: TGTGCCAGCAGCTTGTGGAACATAGGGTTCAATCAGCCCCAGCATTTT. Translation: CASSLWNIGFNQPQHF.

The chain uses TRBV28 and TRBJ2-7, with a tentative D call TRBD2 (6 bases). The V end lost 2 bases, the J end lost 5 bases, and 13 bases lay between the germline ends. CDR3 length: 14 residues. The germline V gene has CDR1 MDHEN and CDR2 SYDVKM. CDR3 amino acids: CASSLGDSLHEQYF. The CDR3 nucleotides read TGTGCCAGCAGTTTAGGGGACTCCCTTCACGAGCAGTACTTC.

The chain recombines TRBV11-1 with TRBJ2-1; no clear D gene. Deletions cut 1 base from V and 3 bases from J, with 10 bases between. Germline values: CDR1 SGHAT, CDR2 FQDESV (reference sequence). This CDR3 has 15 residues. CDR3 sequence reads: CASSLGGMGYNEQFF. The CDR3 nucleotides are TGTGCCAGCAGCTTAGGGGGAATGGGCTACAATGAGCAGTTCTTC. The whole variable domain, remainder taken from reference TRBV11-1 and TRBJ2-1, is EAEVAQSPRYKITEKSQAVAFWCDPISGHATLYWYRQILGQGPELLVQFQDESVVDDSQLPKDRFSAERLKGVDSTLKIQPAELGDSAMYLCASSLGGMGYNEQFFGPGTRLTVL.

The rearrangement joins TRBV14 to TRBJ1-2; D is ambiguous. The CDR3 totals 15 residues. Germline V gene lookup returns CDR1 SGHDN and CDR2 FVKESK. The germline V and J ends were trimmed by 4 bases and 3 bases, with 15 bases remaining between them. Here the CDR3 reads CASSPRPGIDYGYTF. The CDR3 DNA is TGTGCCAGCAGCCCCCGTCCCGGTATCGACTATGGCTACACCTTC. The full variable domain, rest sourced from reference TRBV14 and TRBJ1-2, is EAGVTQFPSHSVIEKGQTVTLRCDPISGHDNLYWYRRVMGKEIKFLLHFVKESKQDESGMPNNRFLAERTGGTYSTLKVQPAELEDSGVYFCASSPRPGIDYGYTFGSGTRLTVV.

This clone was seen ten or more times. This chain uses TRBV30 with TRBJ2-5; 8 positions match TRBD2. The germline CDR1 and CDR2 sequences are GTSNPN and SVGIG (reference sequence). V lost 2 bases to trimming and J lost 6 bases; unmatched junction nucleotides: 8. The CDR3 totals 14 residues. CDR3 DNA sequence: TGTGCCTGGAGTATCAGCGGGAGTATCCAGACCCAGTACTTC. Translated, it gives CAWSISGSIQTQYF. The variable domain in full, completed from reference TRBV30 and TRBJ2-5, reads SQTIHQWPATLVQPVGSPLSLECTVEGTSNPNLYWYRQAAGRGLQLLFYSVGIGQISSEVPQNLSASRPQDRQFILSSKKLLLSDSGFYLCAWSISGSIQTQYFGPGTRLLVL.

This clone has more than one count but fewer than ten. The CDR3 DNA follows: TGTGCCAGTAGTATTGGTCTAGCGGGACACTACAATGAGCAGTTCTTC. This codes for CASSIGLAGHYNEQFF. This rearrangement joins TRBV19 to TRBJ2-1, with 9 bases aligning to TRBD2. The germline gives CDR1 LNHDA, CDR2 SQIVND (reference sequence). Trimming took 3 bases from V and 3 from J; bases not matched to a gene: 6. CDR3 length equals 16 residues.

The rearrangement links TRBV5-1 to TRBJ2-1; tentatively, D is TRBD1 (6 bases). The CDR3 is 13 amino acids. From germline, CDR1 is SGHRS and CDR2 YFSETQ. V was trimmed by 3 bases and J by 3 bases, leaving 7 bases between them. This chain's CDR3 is CASSSDSYNEQFF. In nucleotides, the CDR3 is TGCGCCAGCAGCTCGGACAGCTACAATGAGCAGTTCTTC.

CDR3: CASSPPGYRWETQYF. The CDR3 region has the DNA TGTGCCAGCTCACCACCGGGGTACAGGTGGGAGACCCAGTACTTC. The chain links TRBV18 to TRBJ2-5, with D possibly matching TRBD1 (5 bases). This CDR3 has 15 amino acids. CDR1 KGHSH and CDR2 LQKENI come from the germline V gene. The ends were cut back, 0 bases at V and 5 bases at J, with 13 bases in the middle.

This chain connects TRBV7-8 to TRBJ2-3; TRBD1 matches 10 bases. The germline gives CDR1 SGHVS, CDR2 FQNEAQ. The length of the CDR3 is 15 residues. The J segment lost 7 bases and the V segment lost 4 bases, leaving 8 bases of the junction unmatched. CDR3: CASSSYRQGANTQYF. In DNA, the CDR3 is TGTGCCAGCAGCTCATACCGACAGGGGGCGAATACGCAGTATTTT.

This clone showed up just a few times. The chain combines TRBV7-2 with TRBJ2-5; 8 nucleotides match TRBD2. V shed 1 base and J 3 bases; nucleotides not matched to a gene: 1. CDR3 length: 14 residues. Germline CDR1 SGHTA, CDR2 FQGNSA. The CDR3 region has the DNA TGTGCCAGCAGCTTAGTTAGCGGGGAAGAGACCCAGTACTTC. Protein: CASSLVSGEETQYF. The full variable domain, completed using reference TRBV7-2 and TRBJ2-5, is GAGVSQSPSNKVTEKGKDVELRCDPISGHTALYWYRQSLGQGLEFLIYFQGNSAPDKSGLPSDRFSAERTGGSVSTLTIQRTQQEDSAVYLCASSLVSGEETQYFGPGTRLLVL.

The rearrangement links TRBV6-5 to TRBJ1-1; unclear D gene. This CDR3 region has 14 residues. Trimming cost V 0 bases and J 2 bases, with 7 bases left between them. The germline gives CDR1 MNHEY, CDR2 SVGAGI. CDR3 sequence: CASSYSAGNTEAFF. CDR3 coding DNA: TGTGCCAGCAGTTACTCCGCGGGAAACACTGAAGCTTTCTTT.

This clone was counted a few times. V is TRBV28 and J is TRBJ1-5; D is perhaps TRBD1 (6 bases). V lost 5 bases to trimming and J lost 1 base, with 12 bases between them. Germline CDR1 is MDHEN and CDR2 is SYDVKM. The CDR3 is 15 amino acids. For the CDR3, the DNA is TGTGCCAGCAGTCCAGGACAGCCCAGCAATCAGCCCCAGCATTTT. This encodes CASSPGQPSNQPQHF.

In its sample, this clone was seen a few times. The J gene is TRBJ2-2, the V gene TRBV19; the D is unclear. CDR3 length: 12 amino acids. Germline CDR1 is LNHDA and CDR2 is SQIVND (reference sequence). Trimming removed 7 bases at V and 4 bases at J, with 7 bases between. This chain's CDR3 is CASIGSTGELFF. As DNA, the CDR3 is TGTGCCAGTATAGGCAGCACCGGGGAGCTGTTTTTT.

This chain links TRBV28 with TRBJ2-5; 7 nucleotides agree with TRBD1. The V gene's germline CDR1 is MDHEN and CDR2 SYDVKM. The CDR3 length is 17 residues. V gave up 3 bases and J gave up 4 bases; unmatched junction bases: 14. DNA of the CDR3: TGTGCCAGCAGTTTGCGCCTAACGGGACAGACAAGAGAGACCCAGTACTTC. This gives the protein CASSLRLTGQTRETQYF. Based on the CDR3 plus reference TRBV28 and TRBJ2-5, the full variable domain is DVKVTQSSRYLVKRTGEKVFLECVQDMDHENMFWYRQDPGLGLRLIYFSYDVKMKEKGDIPEGYSVSREKKERFSLILESASTNQTSMYLCASSLRLTGQTRETQYFGPGTRLLVL.

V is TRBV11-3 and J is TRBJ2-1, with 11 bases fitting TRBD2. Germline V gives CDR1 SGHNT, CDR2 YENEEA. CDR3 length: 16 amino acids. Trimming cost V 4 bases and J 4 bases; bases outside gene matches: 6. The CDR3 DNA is TGTGCCAGCAGCTCCGGACTAGCGGGCTCATACAATGAGCAGTTCTTC. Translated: CASSSGLAGSYNEQFF. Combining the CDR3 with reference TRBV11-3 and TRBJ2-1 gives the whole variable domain EAGVVQSPRYKIIEKKQPVAFWCNPISGHNTLYWYLQNLGQGPELLIRYENEEAVDDSQLPKDRFSAERLKGVDSTLKIQPAELGDSAVYLCASSSGLAGSYNEQFFGPGTRLTVL.

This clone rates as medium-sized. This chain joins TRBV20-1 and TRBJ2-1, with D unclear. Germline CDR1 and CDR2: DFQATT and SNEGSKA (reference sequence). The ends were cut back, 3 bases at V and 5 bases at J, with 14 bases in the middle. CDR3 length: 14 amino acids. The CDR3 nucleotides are TGCAGTGCTAGTAACCGACTCTTACACAATGAGCAGTTCTTC. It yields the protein CSASNRLLHNEQFF.

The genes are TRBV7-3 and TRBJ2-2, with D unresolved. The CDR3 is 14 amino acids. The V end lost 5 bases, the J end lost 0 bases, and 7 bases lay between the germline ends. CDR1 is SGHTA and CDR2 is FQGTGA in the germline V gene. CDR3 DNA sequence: TGTGCCAGCAGCCCCACAGCGAACACCGGGGAGCTGTTTTTT. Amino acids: CASSPTANTGELFF.

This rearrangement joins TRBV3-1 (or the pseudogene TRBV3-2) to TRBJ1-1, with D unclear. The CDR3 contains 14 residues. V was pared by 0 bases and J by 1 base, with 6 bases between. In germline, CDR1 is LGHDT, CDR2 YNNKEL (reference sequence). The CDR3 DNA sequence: TGTGCCAGCAGCCAAGAACCCAAGAACACTGAAGCTTTCTTT. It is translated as CASSQEPKNTEAFF.

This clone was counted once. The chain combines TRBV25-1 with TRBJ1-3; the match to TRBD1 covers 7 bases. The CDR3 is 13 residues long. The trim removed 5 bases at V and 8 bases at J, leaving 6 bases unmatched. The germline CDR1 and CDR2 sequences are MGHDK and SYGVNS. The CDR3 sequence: CASSYRGADTIYF. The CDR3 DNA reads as TGTGCCAGCAGTTACAGGGGTGCGGACACCATATATTTT.

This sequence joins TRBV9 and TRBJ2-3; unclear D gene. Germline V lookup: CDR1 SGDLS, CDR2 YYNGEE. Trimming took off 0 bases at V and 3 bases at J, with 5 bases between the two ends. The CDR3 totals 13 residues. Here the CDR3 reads CASSVEGTDTQYF. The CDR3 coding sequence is TGTGCCAGCAGCGTAGAGGGAACAGATACGCAGTATTTT.

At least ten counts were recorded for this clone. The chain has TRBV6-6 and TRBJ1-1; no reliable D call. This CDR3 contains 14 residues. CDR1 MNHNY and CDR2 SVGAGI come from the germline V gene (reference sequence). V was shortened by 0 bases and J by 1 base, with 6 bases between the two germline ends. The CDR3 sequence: CASSYSPGNTEAFF. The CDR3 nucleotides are TGTGCCAGCAGTTACTCGCCGGGGAACACTGAAGCTTTCTTT.